One sample yielded the 8 T cell receptor beta chains listed below, sequenced in a study of cytomegalovirus exposure and HLA in healthy donors. It was with 60 Vbeta and 13 Jbeta primers that the PCR ran. Clones were read by immunoSEQ multiplex PCR, and TCRdb kept only the in-frame ones, dropping some. This repertoire shows roughly 120,000 clones, around 80% found once; its top ten account for about 12%. The sample taken for sequencing was PBMCs. The receptors were gathered from a woman in her sixties in good health and CMV-seropositive.

This sequence joins TRBV9 and TRBJ1-2, with D possibly being TRBD1 (6 bases). V was cut by 4 bases and J by 6 bases, with 19 bases left in between. Germline CDR1 and CDR2: SGDLS and YYNGEE. The CDR3 has 15 amino acids. The CDR3 spells CASSPQGKEVNGYTF. The CDR3 DNA sequence: TGTGCCAGCAGCCCACAGGGTAAAGAGGTAAATGGCTACACCTTC.

The chain has TRBV6-1 and TRBJ1-5; D is unresolved. The CDR3 loop spans 14 amino acids. Germline V gene data show CDR1 as MNHNS and CDR2 as SASEGT. V lost 7 bases and J 2 bases, leaving 12 bases between the germline ends. The CDR3 bases are TGTGCCAGCACACCTAGCGGAGGCAATCAGCCCCAGCATTTT. This translates into CASTPSGGNQPQHF.

The chain has TRBV19 and TRBJ1-2; D uncertain. Germline loops: CDR1 LNHDA, CDR2 SQIVND (reference sequence). V dropped 5 bases and J dropped 5 bases, with 18 bases sitting between them. This CDR3 spans 15 amino acids. The CDR3 DNA follows: TGTGCCAGTAGTCCTCTTTTGGCCGCTCAATATGGCTACACCTTC. It yields the protein CASSPLLAAQYGYTF.

The chain is built from TRBV27 and TRBJ1-2; D may be TRBD1 (6 bases). Germline CDR1 is MNHEY and CDR2 is SMNVEV (reference sequence). The CDR3 runs to 14 residues. V was pared by 4 bases and J by 2 bases, with 11 bases between. In DNA form, the CDR3 reads TGTGCCAGCAGTTCCTACAGGGAGAACTATGGCTACACCTTC. It yields the protein CASSSYRENYGYTF.

This clone was recorded a few times. The chain employs TRBV5-1 and TRBJ2-1; TRBD2 agrees at 8 bases. The V gene end was trimmed by 0 bases and the J gene end by 9 bases; junction bases not matched to a gene: 11. Germline CDR1 and CDR2: SGHRS and YFSETQ. The CDR3 consists of 16 residues. The CDR3 protein is CASSLASGGRTTEQFF. The CDR3 coding sequence is TGCGCCAGCAGCTTGGCCTCGGGGGGGCGAACTACTGAGCAGTTCTTC.

CDR3 in DNA: TGTGCCTGGAGTGCGAACCCTGGCGAAAAACTGTTTTTT. The encoded protein is CAWSANPGEKLFF. The chain couples TRBV30 to TRBJ1-4; the D is unclear. The germline CDR1 and CDR2 sequences are GTSNPN and SVGIG (reference sequence). With 1 base removed from V and 8 bases from J, the gap between germline ends came to 11 bases. This CDR3 has 13 amino acids.

This rearrangement joins TRBV7-8 to TRBJ2-7; 8 bases agree with TRBD2. J gave up 6 bases and V 5 bases, and 15 bases lay outside the gene matches. This CDR3 comprises 16 residues. The germline V gene has CDR1 SGHVS and CDR2 FQNEAQ. The CDR3 DNA reads TGTGCCAGCAGCCCGGGAGGGGCGGGAGAGGGTTTCGAGCAGTACTTC. Protein: CASSPGGAGEGFEQYF.

The chain uses TRBV4-2 and TRBJ1-5; D gene ambiguous. Germline V gives CDR1 LGHNA, CDR2 YNFKEQ. This CDR3 is built from 15 residues. Trimming shortened V by 0 bases and J by 1 base, and 7 bases separated the two germline ends. The CDR3 loop reads CASSQDSGSNQPQHF. As DNA, the CDR3 is TGTGCCAGCAGCCAAGATTCAGGAAGCAATCAGCCCCAGCATTTT.